This T cell receptor beta chain was captured by sequencing in a study of T cell responses to AZD1222 COVID-19 vaccine. TCRdb's table, derived via immunoSEQ multiplex PCR, lists solely in-frame clones and lacks some. The sample has 150,000 to 200,000 clones, 90% to 95% seen once. The germline gives CDR1 MGHRA, CDR2 YSYEKL. V lost 4 bases and J 5 bases, leaving 17 bases between the germline ends. The CDR3 consists of 16 residues. Findings and limits, study-wide: Scientists sampled the repertoires only once the peak T cell response had passed. Recipients of AZD1222 seropositive at baseline numbered only 5 or 6. Spike-specific TCR breadth and depth were elevated following two AZD1222 doses. In the spike-specific TCR repertoire, nearly half reportedly target unmutated variant regions.

A word on this clone: Its antigen is undetermined.

The origin of this receptor is an adult who received the AZD1222 COVID-19 vaccine. The chain joins TRBV4-1 to TRBJ2-2; no definite D call. The sample here was peripheral blood, taken 28 days after the second AZD1222 dose. The CDR3: CASSLEGGMGTGELFF. CDR3 nucleotides: TGCGCCAGCAGCCTAGAAGGTGGAATGGGGACCGGGGAGCTGTTTTTT.